The entry that follows covers one TCR beta chain sequence. The length of the CDR3 is 14 residues. Germline V gene sequence: CDR1 SNHLY, CDR2 FYNNEI. V gave up 6 bases and J gave up 2 bases; unmatched junction bases: 7. Source study methods: Nucleated cell number was recorded as an estimate derived from reference gene primer amplification. The protocol was immunoSEQ multiplex PCR, while the TCRdb copy is restricted to in-frame clones and leaves out a portion. That table is the source of V, J and clone size, and D and trimming were worked out from the DNA. The repertoire holds approximately 220,000 clones, around four fifths seen once, with around 8.7% in the top ten. The data derive from a study of blood T cell repertoires in COVID-19. Study overall: The origin of the acute and convalescent COVID-19 samples was the United States, Italy and Spain. Sample material is recorded as cDNA or gDNA derived from T cells, B-cell-depleted T cells, or PBMCs.

The genes are TRBV2 and TRBJ2-7; 7 bases match TRBD2. The TCR sequence derives from a woman aged 50 to 60 with acute or convalescent COVID-19. Material for sequencing was peripheral blood. The CDR3 nucleotides read TGTGCCAGCAGGGATAGCGGGTCCACCTACGAGCAGTACTTC. Translated: CASRDSGSTYEQYF.